Below are 17 T cell receptor beta chains sequenced from a single sample in a study of T-cell reconstitution after alpha-beta-depleted transplantation in children. Construction of the TCRbeta library involved unique molecular identifiers. TCRdb re-analysed the PCR reads in MiXCR, keeping a single row per CDR3 protein. The sample includes some 200,000 distinct CDR3 sequences, roughly a tenth of them seen just once. The material was PBMCs, obtained before TCRalphabeta/CD19-depleted stem cell transplant. Every receptor here comes from a child under two years old with acute myeloid leukemia, due to receive a stem cell transplant.

The chain joins TRBV24-1 to TRBJ2-4; D unresolved. The CDR3 extends over 15 amino acids. With 10 bases removed from V and 0 bases from J, the gap between germline ends came to 15 bases. Germline V lookup: CDR1 KGHDR, CDR2 SFDVKD. CDR3 protein: CATTRVFLAKNIQYF. As DNA, the CDR3 is TGTGCCACGACCCGTGTCTTCCTAGCCAAAAACATTCAGTACTTC.

This clonotype was counted ten times or more. The V call is TRBV5-1, the J call TRBJ2-1, with 9 bases that match TRBD2. Germline V gene sequence: CDR1 SGHRS, CDR2 YFSETQ. J gave up 2 bases and V 4 bases, and 4 bases lay outside the gene matches. CDR3 length: 15 amino acids. Here the CDR3 reads CASSRLAGPYNEQFF. For the CDR3, the DNA is TGCGCCAGCAGCCGTCTAGCGGGACCCTACAATGAGCAGTTCTTC.

This clonotype was picked up a small number of times. This sequence joins TRBV7-9 and TRBJ2-5; 7 bases map to TRBD2. The CDR3 has 14 amino acids. Germline trimming cut 3 bases from V and 5 bases from J; bases unmatched to any gene: 6. In germline, CDR1 is SEHNR, CDR2 FQNEAQ (reference sequence). CDR3 sequence (DNA): TGTGCCAGCAGCTTTACTAGCGAGGGGGAGACCCAGTACTTC. This codes for CASSFTSEGETQYF. Full variable domain (missing parts from reference TRBV7-9 and TRBJ2-5): DTGVSQNPRHKITKRGQNVTFRCDPISEHNRLYWYRQTLGQGPEFLTYFQNEAQLEKSRLLSDRFSAERPKGSFSTLEIQRTEQGDSAMYLCASSFTSEGETQYFGPGTRLLVL.

This chain uses TRBV5-5 with TRBJ1-3; D uncertain. Trimming pared 2 bases from V and 5 bases from J, leaving 8 bases between. Germline-derived CDR1 and CDR2 are SGHKS and YYEKEE (reference sequence). The CDR3 is 13 residues long. CDR3: CASSLTERNTIYF. The CDR3, as DNA: TGTGCCAGCAGCTTAACAGAGCGAAACACCATATATTTT. The whole variable domain, remainder taken from reference TRBV5-5 and TRBJ1-3, is DAGVTQSPTHLIKTRGQQVTLRCSPISGHKSVSWYQQVLGQGPQFIFQYYEKEERGRGNFPDRFSARQFPNYSSELNVNALLLGDSALYLCASSLTERNTIYFGEGSWLTVV.

At least ten counts were recorded for this clonotype. The chain combines TRBV20-1 with TRBJ2-2; no clear D gene. Germline V gene sequence: CDR1 DFQATT, CDR2 SNEGSKA (reference sequence). Trimming removed 4 bases from V and 1 base from J, with 10 bases in between. This CDR3 is built from 14 residues. The CDR3 nucleotides are TGCAGTGCTATAGGGCAGGTGAACACCGGGGAGCTGTTTTTT. This translates into CSAIGQVNTGELFF.

This clonotype was counted at least ten times. DNA for the CDR3: TGCAGTGCTAGAGATCCCCCTGGACAGGGCACAGATACGCAGTATTTT. It yields the protein CSARDPPGQGTDTQYF. V gene TRBV20-1 combines with J gene TRBJ2-3, with 7 positions matching TRBD1. The CDR3 is made up of 16 amino acids. Germline loops: CDR1 DFQATT, CDR2 SNEGSKA (reference sequence). V shed 0 bases, J shed 1 base, and the junction held 7 bases outside the gene matches.

Regarding this clonotype: This may be a read error, as it is one base from a much larger clone. This rearrangement joins TRBV5-5 to TRBJ1-4; 8 nucleotides agree with TRBD1. The CDR3 length is 15 residues. Germline values: CDR1 SGHKS, CDR2 YYEKEE (reference sequence). CDR3 region: CGSSVTGAENEKLFF. DNA for the CDR3: TGTGGCAGCAGCGTGACAGGGGCAGAGAATGAAAAACTGTTTTTT.

In this sample, this clonotype turned up a few times. The rearrangement links TRBV6-1 to TRBJ1-6, with D unresolved. This CDR3 is built from 16 residues. Trimming took off 6 bases at V and 0 bases at J, with 12 bases between the two ends. The germline gives CDR1 MNHNS, CDR2 SASEGT. The CDR3 coding sequence is TGTGCCAGCAGCCCCACCGGTAGCTCCTATAATTCACCCCTCCACTTT. Its protein is CASSPTGSSYNSPLHF.

This clonotype has at least ten counts. In nucleotides, the CDR3 is TGCGCCAGCAGCCGTGACATTGGAAACACCATATATTTT. Its protein product is CASSRDIGNTIYF. The rearrangement links TRBV5-1 to TRBJ1-3; D unclear. Germline CDR1 and CDR2: SGHRS and YFSETQ. The CDR3 spans 13 residues. V shed 4 bases and J shed 3 bases, with 8 bases lying between them. The whole variable domain, filled in from reference TRBV5-1 and TRBJ1-3, reads KAGVTQTPRYLIKTRGQQVTLSCSPISGHRSVSWYQQTPGQGLQFLFEYFSETQRNKGNFPGRFSGRQFSNSRSEMNVSTLELGDSALYLCASSRDIGNTIYFGEGSWLTVV.

This clonotype has ten or more counts. The rearrangement links TRBV20-1 to TRBJ1-6; 8 bases fit TRBD1. Germline V CDR1 and CDR2: DFQATT, SNEGSKA (reference sequence). The J segment lost 5 bases and the V segment lost 2 bases, leaving 5 bases of the junction unmatched. The CDR3 is made up of 15 amino acids. The CDR3: CSARRWTGNNSPLHF. The CDR3 nucleotides are TGCAGTGCTAGAAGGTGGACAGGGAATAATTCACCCCTCCACTTT.

The rearrangement uses TRBV29-1 and TRBJ2-5; 7 bases fit TRBD1. The CDR3 is made up of 13 amino acids. CDR1 is SQVTM and CDR2 is ANQGSEA in the germline V gene. V was pared by 8 bases and J by 5 bases, with 11 bases of the junction left unmatched. The chain's CDR3 is CSTTFSTGETQYF. CDR3 DNA sequence: TGCAGCACCACCTTTTCGACAGGGGAGACCCAGTACTTC. Variable domain in full (rest from reference TRBV29-1 and TRBJ2-5): SAVISQKPSRDICQRGTSLTIQCQVDSQVTMMFWYRQQPGQSLTLIATANQGSEATYESGFVIDKFPISRPNLTFSTLTVSNMSPEDSSIYLCSTTFSTGETQYFGPGTRLLVL.

This clonotype was found many times. J is TRBJ2-2 and V is TRBV4-2; 7 positions match TRBD2. J gave up 0 bases and V 1 base, and 5 bases lay outside the gene matches. The CDR3 totals 17 residues. Germline assignment: CDR1 LGHNA and CDR2 YNFKEQ. The CDR3 nucleotides read TGTGCCAGCAGCCAAGTGGCTAGCGGAACGAACACCGGGGAGCTGTTTTTT. It encodes CASSQVASGTNTGELFF.

This clonotype has a count of ten or more. This chain joins TRBV25-1 and TRBJ2-1; perhaps TRBD1 as D (5 bases). The CDR3 totals 17 residues. V was clipped by 4 bases and J by 6 bases, with 22 bases between them. CDR1 is MGHDK and CDR2 is SYGVNS in the germline V gene. The CDR3 DNA is TGTGCCAGCAGTGCCGCAAACCTCAGGGCAGGTGGCAATGAGCAGTTCTTC. Translated, it gives CASSAANLRAGGNEQFF. Together with reference TRBV25-1 and TRBJ2-1, the CDR3 gives the full variable domain: EADIYQTPRYLVIGTGKKITLECSQTMGHDKMYWYQQDPGMELHLIHYSYGVNSTEKGDLSSESTVSRIRTEHFPLTLESARPSHTSQYLCASSAANLRAGGNEQFFGPGTRLTVL.

Ten or more counts support this clonotype. The gene calls are TRBV29-1 and TRBJ2-3; D gene ambiguous. The ends were cut back, 2 bases at V and 2 bases at J, with 5 bases in the middle. The CDR3 consists of 12 residues. CDR1 is SQVTM and CDR2 is ANQGSEA in the germline V gene. CDR3 loop: CSVEQVTDTQYF. CDR3 bases: TGCAGCGTTGAACAGGTCACAGATACGCAGTATTTT.

This clonotype was counted only a few times. CDR3 DNA sequence: TGTGCCAGCAACAACTACGAGCAGTACTTC. Protein product: CASNNYEQYF. The chain uses TRBV12-3 or TRBV12-4 and TRBJ2-7, with D unresolved. The CDR3 totals 10 residues. V gave up 7 bases and J gave up 3 bases, with 4 bases separating them.

This clonotype was seen many times. CDR3 bases: TGTGCCATCAGTGACCGGACAGAGGAGACCCAGTACTTC. As protein: CAISDRTEETQYF. V gene TRBV10-3 combines with J gene TRBJ2-5; weak D call: TRBD1 (6 bases). The germline CDR1 and CDR2 sequences are ENHRY and SYGVKD. The CDR3 is 13 amino acids. Trimming pared 3 bases from V and 5 bases from J, leaving 10 bases between.

There are a few counts of this clonotype. The V call is TRBV20-1, the J call TRBJ2-5; D gene uncertain. The germline V and J ends were trimmed by 0 bases and 1 base, with 12 bases remaining between them. This CDR3 spans 15 amino acids. From germline, CDR1 is DFQATT and CDR2 SNEGSKA (reference sequence). In DNA, the CDR3 is TGCAGTGCTAGAGATCTCAGATCACCCCAAGAGACCCAGTACTTC. This encodes CSARDLRSPQETQYF.